Below, 30 T cell receptor beta chains from the same sample are listed, as sequenced in a study of CD8 T cells in Susac syndrome. RNA in amounts of about 0.45 to 1 ug was reverse transcribed with random hexamers. Each CDR3 protein gets one entry after TCRdb re-called the immunoSEQ multiplex PCR reads with MiXCR. The sample has about 210,000 distinct CDR3 sequences, approximately 95% seen once. The sample consisted of CD4+ T cells from PBMCs. The receptor source for this set is a human donor with multiple sclerosis.

The CDR3 is CASKTGLAVYEQYF. The CDR3 nucleotides are TGTGCCAGCAAAACCGGACTAGCGGTCTACGAGCAGTACTTC. V is TRBV6-5 and J is TRBJ2-7, with 10 nucleotides matching TRBD2. The length of the CDR3 is 14 residues. The germline V gene encodes CDR1 MNHEY and CDR2 SVGAGI. J lost 3 bases, V lost 7 bases, and 6 bases had no gene match.

This rearrangement joins TRBV20-1 to TRBJ2-7, with D perhaps matching TRBD1 (6 bases). CDR3 length equals 14 residues. The ends were cut back, 3 bases at V and 0 bases at J, with 12 bases in the middle. Germline CDR1 and CDR2: DFQATT and SNEGSKA (reference sequence). As DNA, the CDR3 is TGCAGTGCTAGTAGACAGGTGCTCTCCTACGAGCAGTACTTC. This translates into CSASRQVLSYEQYF.

V and J are TRBV20-1 and TRBJ1-2; no reliable D call. V lost 2 bases to trimming and J lost 4 bases, with 14 bases between them. Germline loops: CDR1 DFQATT, CDR2 SNEGSKA (reference sequence). The CDR3 sequence is 14 residues long. Here the CDR3 reads CSARRTQTSYGYTF. Here the CDR3 DNA reads TGCAGTGCTAGACGTACACAGACAAGCTATGGCTACACCTTC.

CDR3 protein: CASSRGQRETQYF. The DNA for the CDR3 is TGTGCCAGCAGCCGCGGACAGCGGGAGACCCAGTACTTC. This rearrangement joins TRBV6-1 to TRBJ2-5, with D perhaps matching TRBD1 (6 bases). Looked up from germline, CDR1 is MNHNS and CDR2 is SASEGT. The CDR3 is made up of 13 amino acids. Trimming removed 6 bases from V and 5 bases from J, with 13 bases in between.

The rearrangement links TRBV2 to TRBJ1-2; the match to TRBD1 covers 8 bases. V lost 8 bases, J lost 8 bases, and 10 bases stayed unmatched. This CDR3 region has 13 residues. Germline CDR1 and CDR2: SNHLY and FYNNEI. In nucleotides, the CDR3 is TGTGCCAGCCCCATGAGGACAGGGCGCGGCTACACCTTC. This translates into CASPMRTGRGYTF. Complete variable domain (other parts from reference TRBV2 and TRBJ1-2): EPEVTQTPSHQVTQMGQEVILRCVPISNHLYFYWYRQILGQKVEFLVSFYNNEISEKSEIFDDQFSVERPDGSNFTLKIRSTKLEDSAMYFCASPMRTGRGYTFGSGTRLTVV.

The CDR3 loop is CASANSPGQKNTEAFF. The CDR3 region has the DNA TGTGCTAGTGCCAACAGTCCGGGACAGAAGAACACTGAAGCTTTCTTT. V usage is TRBV12-5 and J usage is TRBJ1-1, with 7 positions matching TRBD1. The CDR3 covers 16 residues. Germline CDR1 and CDR2: LGHNT and FRNRAP. The V gene end was trimmed by 7 bases and the J gene end by 1 base; junction bases not matched to a gene: 12.

The chain uses TRBV29-1 and TRBJ2-4; TRBD2 matches 12 bases. The CDR3 runs to 17 residues. The germline V gene encodes CDR1 SQVTM and CDR2 ANQGSEA. Trimming cost V 5 bases and J 1 base; bases outside gene matches: 9. CDR3 residues: CSVLASGRAWAKNIQYF. The CDR3 coding sequence is TGCAGCGTTCTGGCTAGCGGGAGGGCCTGGGCCAAAAACATTCAGTACTTC. Full variable domain (missing parts from reference TRBV29-1 and TRBJ2-4): SAVISQKPSRDICQRGTSLTIQCQVDSQVTMMFWYRQQPGQSLTLIATANQGSEATYESGFVIDKFPISRPNLTFSTLTVSNMSPEDSSIYLCSVLASGRAWAKNIQYFGAGTRLSVL.

The genes are TRBV4-1 and TRBJ1-1; 7 nucleotides align to TRBD1. After removal of 2 bases from V and 9 bases from J, the junction contained 9 bases not matched to a gene. The CDR3 runs 14 residues. Looked up from germline, CDR1 is MGHRA and CDR2 is YSYEKL. CDR3 DNA: TGCGCCAGCAGCCAATTTGACAGGGACCTTAAAGCTTTCTTT. Translating gives CASSQFDRDLKAFF.

J is TRBJ2-1 and V is TRBV15, with 11 bases lining up with TRBD2. Trimming at V came to 3 bases and at J to 10 bases, leaving 8 bases not matched to a gene. Looked up from germline, CDR1 is LNHNV and CDR2 is YYDKDF (reference sequence). The CDR3 extends over 15 amino acids. CDR3 nucleotides: TGTGCCACCAGCAGGACTGGACTAGCGGGTAGCGAGCAGTTCTTC. Its protein product is CATSRTGLAGSEQFF.

The rearrangement links TRBV9 to TRBJ2-3; 11 bases agree with TRBD2. The CDR3 has 16 amino acids. With 2 bases clipped from V and 1 base from J, the junction kept 3 bases outside the gene matches. Germline loops: CDR1 SGDLS, CDR2 YYNGEE. The CDR3 is CASSVPLAGGTDTQYF. The CDR3 bases are TGTGCCAGCAGCGTCCCACTAGCGGGGGGCACAGATACGCAGTATTTT.

The rearrangement links TRBV29-1 to TRBJ1-4; no firm D call. The germline gives CDR1 SQVTM, CDR2 ANQGSEA. V lost 5 bases and J 4 bases, leaving 8 bases between the germline ends. CDR3 length: 12 amino acids. In nucleotides, the CDR3 is TGCAGCGTTTGGGGTATTAATGAAAAACTGTTTTTT. Protein sequence: CSVWGINEKLFF.

The chain recombines TRBV18 with TRBJ2-7; possibly TRBD2 for D (6 bases). V lost 1 base, J lost 0 bases, and 19 bases lay in between. This CDR3 spans 18 amino acids. The germline V gene encodes CDR1 KGHSH and CDR2 LQKENI. Here the CDR3 DNA reads TGTGCCAGCTCACCACTGGGGAGTGCGGGAAAAAGCTCCTACGAGCAGTACTTC. The encoded protein is CASSPLGSAGKSSYEQYF.

V and J are TRBV20-1 and TRBJ1-1, with a tentative D call TRBD1 (6 bases). The CDR3 has 13 residues. Trimming removed 3 bases from V and 5 bases from J, with 13 bases in between. From germline, CDR1 is DFQATT and CDR2 SNEGSKA (reference sequence). The CDR3 DNA follows: TGCAGTGCTAGGGCGCAGGGGTGGACTGAAGCTTTCTTT. Translation gives CSARAQGWTEAFF.

V and J are TRBV7-9 and TRBJ1-1, with 9 bases identical to TRBD1. V trimming: 8 bases; J trimming: 7 bases; junction bases outside the gene matches: 14. Germline values: CDR1 SEHNR, CDR2 FQNEAQ (reference sequence). The CDR3 is 15 amino acids. As DNA, the CDR3 is TGTGCCAGCTCGATCACCAAGACAGGGGGTTTTGAAGCTTTCTTT. This gives the protein CASSITKTGGFEAFF.

This CDR3 is CASSPSRDSKQYF. CDR3 DNA sequence: TGTGCCAGCAGCCCATCCCGGGACTCCAAGCAGTATTTT. V and J are TRBV7-2 and TRBJ2-3, with D maybe TRBD2 (6 bases). The CDR3 spans 13 residues. Germline CDR1 and CDR2: SGHTA and FQGNSA. Trimming took 5 bases from V and 11 from J, leaving 17 bases between them.

The chain is built from TRBV29-1 and TRBJ1-1; D perhaps matches TRBD1 (6 bases). CDR1 and CDR2 from the germline V gene are SQVTM and ANQGSEA. The CDR3 totals 13 residues. The V end lost 7 bases, the J end lost 1 base, and 13 bases lay between the germline ends. The CDR3: CSGQGRGNTEAFF. The CDR3 coding sequence is TGCAGCGGACAAGGCAGGGGGAACACTGAAGCTTTCTTT.

V is TRBV29-1 and J is TRBJ1-1; no definite D call. Germline V gives CDR1 SQVTM, CDR2 ANQGSEA. Between the trimmed V and J ends, which lost 4 bases and 5 bases, there was a span of 14 bases. The CDR3 contains 13 residues. This CDR3 is CSVATTQGTEAFF. For the CDR3, the DNA is TGCAGCGTTGCGACCACACAAGGAACTGAAGCTTTCTTT.

The rearrangement uses TRBV27 and TRBJ1-2; D might be TRBD1 (5 bases). CDR1 and CDR2 from the germline V gene are MNHEY and SMNVEV (reference sequence). The CDR3 is 14 residues long. Trimming took off 6 bases at V and 9 bases at J, with 20 bases between the two ends. CDR3 nucleotide sequence: TGTGCCAGCAGCGATATGGGACTTTCGAGTCGCTACACCTTC. Encoded protein: CASSDMGLSSRYTF.

The chain has TRBV2 and TRBJ1-3; no firm D call. The germline V and J ends were trimmed by 7 bases and 1 base, with 8 bases remaining between them. Germline V lookup: CDR1 SNHLY, CDR2 FYNNEI. This CDR3 contains 13 residues. This CDR3 is CASTPASGNTIYF. Written as DNA, the CDR3 is TGTGCCAGCACCCCCGCGTCTGGAAACACCATATATTTT.

The chain joins TRBV30 to TRBJ1-2; D perhaps matches TRBD1 (5 bases). The CDR3 covers 13 residues. Germline CDR1 is GTSNPN and CDR2 is SVGIG (reference sequence). Trimming cost V 1 base and J 4 bases, with 10 bases left between them. The CDR3 nucleotides are TGTGCCTGGAGTGGGGGGGTTAGCTATGGCTACACCTTC. Protein: CAWSGGVSYGYTF.

The V gene is TRBV30, the J gene TRBJ2-5; 9 nucleotides line up with TRBD1. CDR3 size: 13 residues. Germline V CDR1 and CDR2: GTSNPN, SVGIG (reference sequence). The ends lost 4 bases at V and 1 base at J; junction bases unmatched: 1. In DNA, the CDR3 is TGTGCCTGGATGGGACAGGGCCAAGAGACCCAGTACTTC. Translated: CAWMGQGQETQYF. Combining the CDR3 with reference TRBV30 and TRBJ2-5 gives the whole variable domain SQTIHQWPATLVQPVGSPLSLECTVEGTSNPNLYWYRQAAGRGLQLLFYSVGIGQISSEVPQNLSASRPQDRQFILSSKKLLLSDSGFYLCAWMGQGQETQYFGPGTRLLVL.

This chain connects TRBV20-1 to TRBJ1-1, with D perhaps TRBD1 (5 bases). The germline gives CDR1 DFQATT, CDR2 SNEGSKA (reference sequence). V lost 4 bases and J lost 4, with 13 bases in between. CDR3 length equals 13 residues. CDR3 DNA: TGCAGTGCTACGACAGCCCTGGGCACTGAAGCTTTCTTT. Translating it yields CSATTALGTEAFF.

This clonotype has a single count. The V gene is TRBV20-1, the J gene TRBJ1-1; D not certain. The CDR3 sequence is 11 residues long. V was pared by 5 bases and J by 6 bases, with 10 bases between. CDR1 is DFQATT and CDR2 is SNEGSKA in the germline V gene (reference sequence). The CDR3 DNA follows: TGCAGTGCTCGGAGGGTCCCTGAAGCTTTCTTT. The encoded protein is CSARRVPEAFF.

V usage is TRBV9 and J usage is TRBJ2-7, with D unresolved. The germline gives CDR1 SGDLS, CDR2 YYNGEE. With 0 bases removed from V and 2 bases from J, the gap between germline ends came to 9 bases. CDR3 length: 14 amino acids. The CDR3 is CASSVADKAYEQYF. The DNA of the CDR3 is TGTGCCAGCAGCGTAGCCGACAAGGCCTACGAGCAGTACTTC.

The chain carries TRBV12-3 or TRBV12-4 and TRBJ1-2; D perhaps matches TRBD1 (6 bases). The CDR3 sequence is 13 residues long. Trimming took 5 bases from V and 2 from J, leaving 9 bases between them. CDR3 sequence reads: CASSATGNYGYTF. The CDR3 coding sequence is TGTGCCAGCAGTGCGACAGGAAACTATGGCTACACCTTC.

This clonotype was detected once. The rearrangement joins TRBV27 to TRBJ1-2, with 7 bases fitting TRBD1. V lost 4 bases, J lost 4 bases, and 12 bases stayed unmatched. From germline, CDR1 is MNHEY and CDR2 SMNVEV (reference sequence). The CDR3 covers 16 residues. CDR3 in DNA: TGTGCCAGCAGTTCGGGGGTCCGGACAGGCTTCTATGGCTACACCTTC. Amino acids: CASSSGVRTGFYGYTF.

In regard to this clonotype: Its ends do not fully match the called genes, so a read error is possible. The CDR3 spells CASSGWTGWHF. CDR3 DNA sequence: TGTGCCAGCAGTGGGTGGACAGGGTGGCACTTC. This sequence joins TRBV2 and TRBJ2-7; 8 bases match TRBD1. This CDR3 has 11 amino acids. The germline V gene has CDR1 SNHLY and CDR2 FYNNEI.

The genes are TRBV6-5 and TRBJ1-5; the D gene is possibly TRBD1 (6 bases). This CDR3 contains 15 residues. With 5 bases removed from V and 0 bases from J, the gap between germline ends came to 11 bases. Per germline, CDR1 MNHEY and CDR2 SVGAGI. The CDR3 protein is CASSMDRNSNQPQHF. The CDR3 region has the DNA TGTGCCAGCAGTATGGACAGAAATAGCAATCAGCCCCAGCATTTT.

The chain couples TRBV5-1 to TRBJ2-3; TRBD1 agrees at 9 bases. J lost 0 bases, V lost 4 bases, and 6 bases had no gene match. CDR1 is SGHRS, CDR2 YFSETQ, per germline. The CDR3 contains 16 residues. This chain's CDR3 is CASSARTGVSTDTQYF. CDR3 coding DNA: TGCGCCAGCAGCGCCCGGACAGGGGTTAGCACAGATACGCAGTATTTT.

V gene TRBV20-1 combines with J gene TRBJ2-5, with a tentative D call TRBD1 (5 bases). Trimming removed 5 bases from V and 4 bases from J, with 14 bases in between. The CDR3 has 13 amino acids. The germline V gene has CDR1 DFQATT and CDR2 SNEGSKA (reference sequence). CDR3 nucleotides: TGCAGTGCTGGAGTTACAGGACGAGAGACCCAGTACTTC. Translated: CSAGVTGRETQYF.